The entry below describes one T cell receptor beta chain. The sample comes from a study of shared clonotypes between healthy human individuals. Deep was the level used in running the assay. Repertoires were generated with immunoSEQ multiplex PCR, while TCRdb's copy carries only in-frame clones and drops some. The sample lists millions of clones; more than 80% were seen once. Donors comprised only Caucasian adults living in Nashville, Tennessee. This sequence was found in a man between 18 and 29 years old in good health. Some clones in this sample may be carry-over from other donors' samples. Sample: naive CD4+ T cells from PBMCs. Subset denoted: CD45RA+ positively selected.

DNA of the CDR3: TGTGCCAGCACCACGTCGGGGGAGACCCAGTACTTC. Its translation is CASTTSGETQYF. The chain joins TRBV6-5 to TRBJ2-5, with TRBD2 as a possible D gene (5 bases). V dropped 7 bases and J dropped 5 bases, with 11 bases sitting between them. This CDR3 contains 12 residues. Germline CDR1 MNHEY, CDR2 SVGAGI.